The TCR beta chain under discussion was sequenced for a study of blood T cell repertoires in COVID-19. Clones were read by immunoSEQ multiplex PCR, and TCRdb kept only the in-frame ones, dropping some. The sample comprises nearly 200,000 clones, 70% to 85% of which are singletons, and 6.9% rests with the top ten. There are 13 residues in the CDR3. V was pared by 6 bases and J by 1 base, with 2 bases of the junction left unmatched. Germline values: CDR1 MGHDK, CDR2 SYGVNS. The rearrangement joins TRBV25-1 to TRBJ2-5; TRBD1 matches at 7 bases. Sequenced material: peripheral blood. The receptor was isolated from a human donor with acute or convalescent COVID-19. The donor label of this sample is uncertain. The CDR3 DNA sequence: TGTGCCAGCAGGTGGACAGGCCAAGAGACCCAGTACTTC. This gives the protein CASRWTGQETQYF. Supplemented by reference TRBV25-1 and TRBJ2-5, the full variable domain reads EADIYQTPRYLVIGTGKKITLECSQTMGHDKMYWYQQDPGMELHLIHYSYGVNSTEKGDLSSESTVSRIRTEHFPLTLESARPSHTSQYLCASRWTGQETQYFGPGTRLLVL.